The clone carrying this T cell receptor beta chain was seen once. The record originates from a study of blood T cell repertoires in COVID-19. Study-wide background: Spain, Italy and the United States supplied samples that represented acute and convalescent COVID-19.

TCRdb's copy holds only in-frame clones and misses some; the assay was immunoSEQ multiplex PCR. The profile shows fewer than 200,000 clones, 84% of them singletons. Germline-derived CDR1 and CDR2 are SGHNT and YYREEE (reference sequence). V lost 4 bases and J lost 2; bases outside the gene matches: 6. This CDR3 has 15 residues. This TCR was recovered from a man aged 40-55 years who had recovered from COVID-19. The sequenced sample was peripheral blood. This sequence joins TRBV5-4 and TRBJ1-2, with TRBD1 matching over 9 bases. CDR3 in amino acids: CASSPRQGGNYGYTF. The DNA for the CDR3 is TGTGCCAGCAGCCCTCGACAGGGGGGAAACTATGGCTACACCTTC.